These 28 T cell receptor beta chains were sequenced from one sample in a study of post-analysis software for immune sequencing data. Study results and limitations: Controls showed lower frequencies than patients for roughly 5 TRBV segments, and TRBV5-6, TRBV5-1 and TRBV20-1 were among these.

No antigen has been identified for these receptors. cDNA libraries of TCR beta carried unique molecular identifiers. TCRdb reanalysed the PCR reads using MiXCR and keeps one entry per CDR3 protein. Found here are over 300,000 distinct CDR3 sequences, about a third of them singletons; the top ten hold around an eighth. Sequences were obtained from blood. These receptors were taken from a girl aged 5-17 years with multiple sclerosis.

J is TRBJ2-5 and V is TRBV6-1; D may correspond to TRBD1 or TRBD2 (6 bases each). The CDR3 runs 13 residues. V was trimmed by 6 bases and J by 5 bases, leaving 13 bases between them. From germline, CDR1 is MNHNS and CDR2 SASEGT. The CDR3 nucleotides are TGTGCCAGCAGACCCTGGGGGGCGGAGACCCAGTACTTC. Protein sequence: CASRPWGAETQYF.

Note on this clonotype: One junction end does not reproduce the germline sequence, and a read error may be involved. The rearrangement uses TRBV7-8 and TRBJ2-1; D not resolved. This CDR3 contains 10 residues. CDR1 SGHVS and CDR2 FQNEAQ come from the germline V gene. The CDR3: CVSSLTHQFF. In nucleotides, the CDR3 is TGTGTCAGCAGCTTAACCCATCAGTTCTTC.

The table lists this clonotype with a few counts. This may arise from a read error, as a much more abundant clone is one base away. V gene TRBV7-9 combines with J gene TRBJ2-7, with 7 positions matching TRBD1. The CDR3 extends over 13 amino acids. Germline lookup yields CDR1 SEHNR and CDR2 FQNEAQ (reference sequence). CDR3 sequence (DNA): TGTGCCAGCAGCCTCCGGGACAGTTACGAGCGGTACTTC. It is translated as CASSLRDSYERYF.

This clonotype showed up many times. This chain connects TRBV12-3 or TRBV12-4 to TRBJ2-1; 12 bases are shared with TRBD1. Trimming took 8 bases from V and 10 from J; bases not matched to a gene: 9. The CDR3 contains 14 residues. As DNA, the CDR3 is TGTGCCAGCTGGGGACAGGGGGCGAATCGCGAGCAGTTCTTC. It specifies CASWGQGANREQFF.

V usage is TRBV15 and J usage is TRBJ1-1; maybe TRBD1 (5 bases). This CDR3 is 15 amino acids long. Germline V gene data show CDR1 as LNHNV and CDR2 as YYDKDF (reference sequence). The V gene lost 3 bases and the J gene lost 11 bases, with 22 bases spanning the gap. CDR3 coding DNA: TGTGCCACCAGCAGTCCCAGGGTGATGGGGTTGGTCGCTTTCTTT. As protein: CATSSPRVMGLVAFF.

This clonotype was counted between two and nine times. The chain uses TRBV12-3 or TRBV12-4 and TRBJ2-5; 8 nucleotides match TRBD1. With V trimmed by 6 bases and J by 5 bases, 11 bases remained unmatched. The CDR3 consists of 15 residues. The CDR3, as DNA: TGTGCCAGCAGCCCGAGGGGACAGGTGCAGGAGACCCAGTACTTC. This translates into CASSPRGQVQETQYF.

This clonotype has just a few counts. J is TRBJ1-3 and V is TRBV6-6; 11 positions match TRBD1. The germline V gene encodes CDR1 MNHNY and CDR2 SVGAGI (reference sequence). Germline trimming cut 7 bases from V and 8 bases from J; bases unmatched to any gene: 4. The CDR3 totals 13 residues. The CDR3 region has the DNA TGTGCCAGCACCGGGACAGGGGGGTACACCATATATTTT. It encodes CASTGTGGYTIYF.

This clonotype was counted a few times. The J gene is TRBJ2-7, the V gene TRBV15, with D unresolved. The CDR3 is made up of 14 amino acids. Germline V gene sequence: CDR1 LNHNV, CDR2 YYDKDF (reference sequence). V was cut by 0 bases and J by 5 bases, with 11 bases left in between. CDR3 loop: CATSREVRVNEQYF. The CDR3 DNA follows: TGTGCCACCAGCAGAGAGGTACGCGTGAACGAGCAGTACTTC. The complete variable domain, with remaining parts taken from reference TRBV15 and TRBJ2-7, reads DAMVIQNPRYQVTQFGKPVTLSCSQTLNHNVMYWYQQKSSQAPKLLFHYYDKDFNNEADTPDNFQSRRPNTSFCFLDIRSPGLGDTAMYLCATSREVRVNEQYFGPGTRLTVT.

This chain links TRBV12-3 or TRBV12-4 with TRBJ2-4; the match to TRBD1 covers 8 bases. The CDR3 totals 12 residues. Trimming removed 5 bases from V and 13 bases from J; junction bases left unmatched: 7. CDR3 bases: TGTGCCAGCAGTCCCGGACAGGGCCCACAGTACTTC. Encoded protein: CASSPGQGPQYF.

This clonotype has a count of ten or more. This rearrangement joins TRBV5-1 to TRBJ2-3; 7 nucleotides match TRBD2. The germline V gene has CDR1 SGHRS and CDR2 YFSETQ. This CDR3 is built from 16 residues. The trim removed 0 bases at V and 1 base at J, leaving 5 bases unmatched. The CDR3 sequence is CASSLVASGGTDTQYF. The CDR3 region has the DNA TGCGCCAGCAGCTTGGTGGCGAGCGGGGGCACAGATACGCAGTATTTT.

The CDR3 region is CASSPGTGGTPNYGYTF. The CDR3 DNA sequence: TGTGCCAGCAGCCCCGGGACAGGGGGGACTCCCAACTATGGCTACACCTTC. This chain joins TRBV6-2 or TRBV6-3 and TRBJ1-2; TRBD1 agrees at 11 bases. The germline gives CDR1 MNHEY, CDR2 SVGEGT. The junction had 11 bases not matched to a gene; V was cut back by 6 bases and J by 2 bases. This CDR3 spans 17 amino acids.

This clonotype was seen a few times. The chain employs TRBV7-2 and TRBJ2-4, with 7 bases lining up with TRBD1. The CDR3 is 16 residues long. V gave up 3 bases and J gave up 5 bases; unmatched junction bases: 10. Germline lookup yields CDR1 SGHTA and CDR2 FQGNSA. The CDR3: CASSFDGTATQNIQYF. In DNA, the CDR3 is TGTGCCAGCAGCTTCGACGGGACAGCGACCCAAAACATTCAGTACTTC.

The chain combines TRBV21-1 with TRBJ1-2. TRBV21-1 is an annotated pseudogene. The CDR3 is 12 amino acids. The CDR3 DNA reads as TGTGCCAGCAGCACGGATGACTATGGCTACACCTTC. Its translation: CASSTDDYGYTF.

The CDR3 DNA reads as TGTGCCAGCAGTCGGGGGGGAAGCAATGAGCAGTTCTTC. Translating it yields CASSRGGSNEQFF. The V gene is TRBV6-5, the J gene TRBJ2-1; 8 nucleotides agree with TRBD2. The germline CDR1 and CDR2 sequences are MNHEY and SVGAGI. CDR3 size: 13 residues. Trimming at V came to 5 bases and at J to 6 bases, leaving 3 bases not matched to a gene.

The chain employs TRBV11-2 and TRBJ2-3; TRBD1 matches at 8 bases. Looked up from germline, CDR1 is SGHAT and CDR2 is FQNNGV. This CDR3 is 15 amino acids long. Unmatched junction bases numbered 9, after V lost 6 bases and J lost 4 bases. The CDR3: CASRPLTGVADTQYF. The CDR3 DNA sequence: TGTGCCAGCAGACCCCTGACAGGGGTCGCAGATACGCAGTATTTT.

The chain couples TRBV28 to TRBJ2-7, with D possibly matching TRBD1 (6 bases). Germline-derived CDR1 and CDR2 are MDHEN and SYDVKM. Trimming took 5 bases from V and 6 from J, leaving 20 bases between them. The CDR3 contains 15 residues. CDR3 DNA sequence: TGTGCCAGCAGTCCCCACGACAGGTCTCACTCCGAGCAGTACTTC. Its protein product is CASSPHDRSHSEQYF.

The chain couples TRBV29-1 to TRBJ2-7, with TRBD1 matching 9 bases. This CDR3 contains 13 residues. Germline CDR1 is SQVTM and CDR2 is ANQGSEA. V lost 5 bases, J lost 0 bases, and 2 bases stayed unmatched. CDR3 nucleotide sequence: TGCAGCGTTACAGGGGGCTCCTCCTACGAGCAGTACTTC. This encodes CSVTGGSSYEQYF.

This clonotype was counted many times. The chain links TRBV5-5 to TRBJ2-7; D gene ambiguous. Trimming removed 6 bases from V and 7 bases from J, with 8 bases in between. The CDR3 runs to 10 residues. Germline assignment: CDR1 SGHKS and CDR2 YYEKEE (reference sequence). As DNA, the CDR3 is TGTGCCAGCACCCTGGGAGAGCAGTACTTC. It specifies CASTLGEQYF.

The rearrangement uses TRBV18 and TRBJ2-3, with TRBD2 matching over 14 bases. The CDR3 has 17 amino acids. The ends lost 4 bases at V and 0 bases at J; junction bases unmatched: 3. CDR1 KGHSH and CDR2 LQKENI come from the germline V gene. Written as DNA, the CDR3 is TGTGCCAGCTCACGACTAGCGGGGGGGCCCAGCACAGATACGCAGTATTTT. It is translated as CASSRLAGGPSTDTQYF.

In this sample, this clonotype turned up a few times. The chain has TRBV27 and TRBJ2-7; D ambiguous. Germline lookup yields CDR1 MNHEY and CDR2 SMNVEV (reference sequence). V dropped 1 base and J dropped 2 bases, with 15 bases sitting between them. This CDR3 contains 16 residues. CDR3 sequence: CASSLYPPQPPYEQYF. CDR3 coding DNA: TGTGCCAGCAGTTTATATCCCCCCCAGCCCCCCTACGAGCAGTACTTC.

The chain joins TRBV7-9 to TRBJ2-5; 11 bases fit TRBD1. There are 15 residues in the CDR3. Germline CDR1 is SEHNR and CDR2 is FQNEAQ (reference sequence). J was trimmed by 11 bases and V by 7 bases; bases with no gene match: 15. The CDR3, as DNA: TGTGCCAGCACCTCCTACGGGACAGGGGGAGAGGAGCAGTACTTC. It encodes CASTSYGTGGEEQYF. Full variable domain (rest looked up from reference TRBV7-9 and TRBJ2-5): DTGVSQNPRHKITKRGQNVTFRCDPISEHNRLYWYRQTLGQGPEFLTYFQNEAQLEKSRLLSDRFSAERPKGSFSTLEIQRTEQGDSAMYLCASTSYGTGGEEQYFGPGTRLLVL.

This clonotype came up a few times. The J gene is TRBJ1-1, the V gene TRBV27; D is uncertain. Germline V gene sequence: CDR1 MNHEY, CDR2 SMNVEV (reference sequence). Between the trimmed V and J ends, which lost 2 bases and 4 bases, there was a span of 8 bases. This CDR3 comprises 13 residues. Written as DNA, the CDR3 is TGTGCCAGCAGTTTAAACGGTATCACTGAAGCTTTCTTT. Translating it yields CASSLNGITEAFF.

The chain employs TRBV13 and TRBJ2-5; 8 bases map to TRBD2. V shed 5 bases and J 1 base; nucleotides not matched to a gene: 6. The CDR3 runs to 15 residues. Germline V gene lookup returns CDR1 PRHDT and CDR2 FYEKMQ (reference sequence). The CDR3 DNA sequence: TGTGCCAGCAGCCCAACACTAGCGGTCCAAGAGACCCAGTACTTC. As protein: CASSPTLAVQETQYF.

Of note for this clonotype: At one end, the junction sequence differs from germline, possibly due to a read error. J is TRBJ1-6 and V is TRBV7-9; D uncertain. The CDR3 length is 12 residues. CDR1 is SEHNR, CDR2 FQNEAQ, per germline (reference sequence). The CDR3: CTSSAESSPLHF. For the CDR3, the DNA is TGTACCAGCAGCGCCGAATCATCACCCCTCCACTTT.

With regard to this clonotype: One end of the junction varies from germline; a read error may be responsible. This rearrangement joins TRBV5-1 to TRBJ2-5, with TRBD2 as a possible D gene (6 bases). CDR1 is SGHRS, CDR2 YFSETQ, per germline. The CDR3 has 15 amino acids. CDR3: CASSLTPAGQETRYF. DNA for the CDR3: TGCGCCAGCAGCTTAACCCCAGCGGGTCAAGAGACCCGGTACTTC.

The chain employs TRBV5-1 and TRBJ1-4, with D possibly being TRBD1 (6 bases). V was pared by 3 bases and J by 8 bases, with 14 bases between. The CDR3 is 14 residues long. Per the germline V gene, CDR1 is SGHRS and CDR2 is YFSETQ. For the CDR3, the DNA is TGCGCCAGCAGCTCAGCGACGGGGGCCGAAAAACTGTTTTTT. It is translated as CASSSATGAEKLFF.

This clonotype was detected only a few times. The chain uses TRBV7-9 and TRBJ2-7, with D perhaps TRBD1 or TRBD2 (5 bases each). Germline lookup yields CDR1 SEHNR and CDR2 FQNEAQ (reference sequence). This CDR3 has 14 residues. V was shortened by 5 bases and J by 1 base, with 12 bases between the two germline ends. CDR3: CASSTRWGSYEQYF. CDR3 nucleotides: TGTGCCAGCAGCACTCGGTGGGGGTCCTACGAGCAGTACTTC.

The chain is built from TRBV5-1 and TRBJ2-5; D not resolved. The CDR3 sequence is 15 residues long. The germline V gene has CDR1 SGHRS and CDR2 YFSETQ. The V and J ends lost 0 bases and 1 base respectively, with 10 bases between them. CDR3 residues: CASSLGSTSQETQYF. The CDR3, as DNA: TGCGCCAGCAGCTTGGGGTCTACGAGCCAAGAGACCCAGTACTTC.